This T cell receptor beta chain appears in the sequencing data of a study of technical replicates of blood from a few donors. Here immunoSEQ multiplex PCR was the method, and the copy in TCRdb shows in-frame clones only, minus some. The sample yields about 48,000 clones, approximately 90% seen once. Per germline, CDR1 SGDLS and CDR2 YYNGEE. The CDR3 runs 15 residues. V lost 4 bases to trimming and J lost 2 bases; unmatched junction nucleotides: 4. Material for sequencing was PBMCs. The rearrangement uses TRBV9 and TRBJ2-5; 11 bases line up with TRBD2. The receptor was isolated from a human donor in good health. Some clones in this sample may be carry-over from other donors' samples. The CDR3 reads CASSQGTSGQETQYF. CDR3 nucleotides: TGTGCCAGCAGCCAAGGGACTAGCGGACAAGAGACCCAGTACTTC.